Listed below are T cell receptor beta chains from one sample, sequenced in a study of T cells after posttransplantation cyclophosphamide. The table came from immunoSEQ multiplex PCR; TCRdb's copy has only in-frame clones and leaves some out. The sample presents about 12,000 clones, none singletons. The specimen sequenced was PBMCs. All receptors derive from a woman aged 40-49 years in good health, CMV-negative, and a related stem cell transplant donor. CDR3s include the opening cysteine and the closing phenylalanine or tryptophan. Fields, in order: V gene, CDR3 protein.

V gene: TRBV6-2/TRBV6-3
CDR3 protein: CASSYRAGNEKLFF

V gene: TRBV5-8
CDR3 protein: CASSPGLAQIYEQYF

V gene: TRBV24-1
CDR3 protein: CATSGTGGEAFF

V gene: TRBV2
CDR3 protein: CASSEGRAGAEAFF

V gene: TRBV11-2
CDR3 protein: CASNNRQAQETQYF

V gene: TRBV28
CDR3 protein: CASSPLRQNEQYF

V gene: TRBV7-9
CDR3 protein: CASSLAGTLQYYGYTF

V gene: TRBV29-1
CDR3 protein: CSGEARASWDTEAFF

V gene: TRBV19
CDR3 protein: CASSGSGVYNEQFF

V gene: TRBV5-1
CDR3 protein: CASSRDAGGWPEAFF

V gene: TRBV6-1
CDR3 protein: CASSVEGGSGNTIYF

V gene: TRBV19
CDR3 protein: CASLDRTSYGYTF

V gene: TRBV2
CDR3 protein: CASSDRLEPVYNSPLHF

V gene: TRBV5-1
CDR3 protein: CASSRSGDYYEQYF

V gene: TRBV28
CDR3 protein: CASSLRTSGSNEQYF

V gene: TRBV5-4
CDR3 protein: CASSSTPGLQETQYF

V gene: TRBV29-1
CDR3 protein: CSVEVSQGVGRREKLFF

V gene: TRBV12-3/TRBV12-4
CDR3 protein: CASRARGSSYEQYF

V gene: TRBV7-9
CDR3 protein: CASSWGQPSGNTIYF

V gene: TRBV4-1
CDR3 protein: CASSQGIATGLYQPQHF

V gene: TRBV18
CDR3 protein: CASSPLTPTNEKLFF

V gene: TRBV7-7
CDR3 protein: CASSLEAGGEQFF

V gene: TRBV5-8
CDR3 protein: CASSLPRNEQFF

V gene: TRBV28
CDR3 protein: CASSFARTGISGNTIYF

V gene: TRBV27
CDR3 protein: CASSGFIQGPKYNEQFF

V gene: TRBV13
CDR3 protein: CASSLGSGRSTNEQFF

V gene: TRBV6-6
CDR3 protein: CASRLTGDEQFF

V gene: TRBV9
CDR3 protein: CASSVVPGVSEQYF

V gene: TRBV28
CDR3 protein: CASSSASTGNYGYTF

V gene: TRBV6-2/TRBV6-3
CDR3 protein: CASSYWGLGRSTGGNEQFF

V gene: TRBV7-6
CDR3 protein: CASSLAVGGRFEQYF

V gene: TRBV12-3/TRBV12-4
CDR3 protein: CASSFRKREGTQYF

V gene: TRBV18
CDR3 protein: CASSPKETGTYGYTF

V gene: TRBV5-1
CDR3 protein: CASSLEGRVGEQYF

V gene: TRBV19
CDR3 protein: CASSIRGGKNTEAFF

V gene: TRBV7-9
CDR3 protein: CASSLEGTGLTYEQYF

V gene: TRBV24-1
CDR3 protein: CATSEGGPAETQYF

V gene: TRBV7-8
CDR3 protein: CASSLGTGAYNSPLHF

V gene: TRBV12-3/TRBV12-4
CDR3 protein: CASRRLAGLTNEQFF

V gene: TRBV19
CDR3 protein: CATSRVGYQNTEAFF

V gene: TRBV18
CDR3 protein: CASSPRAGHTDTQYF

V gene: TRBV14
CDR3 protein: CASSQDSGVTEAFF

V gene: TRBV7-9
CDR3 protein: CASSKQGAAGNTIYF

V gene: TRBV5-1
CDR3 protein: CASSSDWGKETQYF

V gene: TRBV11-2
CDR3 protein: CASSIPSGGADTQYF

V gene: TRBV6-2/TRBV6-3
CDR3 protein: CASSYSGRPYNEQFF

V gene: TRBV29-1
CDR3 protein: CSGRQVNTEAFF

V gene: TRBV7-9
CDR3 protein: CASSPRGAGVTDTQYF

V gene: TRBV19
CDR3 protein: CASTRGGGGGLAGAHNEQFF

V gene: TRBV7-9
CDR3 protein: CASSQDSEKLFF

V gene: TRBV7-3
CDR3 protein: CASSRTGSDGYTF

V gene: TRBV30
CDR3 protein: CAWSIGTGADTQYF

V gene: TRBV18
CDR3 protein: CASSPPYLNTEAFF